This T cell receptor (beta chain) was documented in a study of blood T cell repertoires in COVID-19. Background on the study: The United States, Italy and Spain were the sources of the acute and convalescent COVID-19 samples. PBMCs, B-cell-depleted T cells, or T cells were the source of the cDNA or gDNA that made up the material.

This clone occurred once. Per the original methods: Amplifying reference gene primers gave estimates of nucleated cell counts. Generated by immunoSEQ multiplex PCR, the TCRdb table keeps only in-frame clones and is missing some. V, J and clone size are taken as reported in that table, and D and trimming were inferred from the DNA itself. Counted here are 91,000 or so clones, approximately 87% occurring once; the ten biggest clones make up approximately 15%. The receptor comes from a human donor in a cohort sampled during active COVID-19. Sequenced: peripheral blood.

As DNA, the CDR3 is TGTGCCAGCTCTGGACAGGGGCACTATGGCTACACCTTC. This translates into CASSGQGHYGYTF. The chain carries TRBV27 and TRBJ1-2; 9 bases align to TRBD1. This CDR3 spans 13 amino acids. The germline V gene has CDR1 MNHEY and CDR2 SMNVEV (reference sequence). With 8 bases clipped from V and 3 bases from J, the junction kept 4 bases outside the gene matches.